This TCR beta chain was recorded in a study of blood T cells in healthy people across ages. General study results and limits: The long-lived group displayed more naive CD4+ cells, plus higher diversity, than the aged donors did.

Deletions cut 3 bases from V and 1 base from J, with 12 bases between. CDR3 length equals 15 residues. The sample providers were healthy Caucasian people from Russia, aged about 6 to 90. Peripheral blood samples of approximately 10 milliliters were drawn from each donor. A J-beta primer mix and a sample-barcoded 5' primer were used in a second PCR of roughly 6 to 12 cycles. Each cDNA molecule was tagged by a template-switch adaptor with 12 random nucleotides. TCRdb ran MiXCR on the 5' RACE reads and lists one entry per CDR3 protein. The table lists about 1,600,000 distinct CDR3 sequences, around 39% of them singletons, with roughly 7.7% in the top ten. This clonotype was found a few times. Its specificity is not known.

What was sequenced was blood. This receptor was identified in a woman aged 18-29 years in good health. The chain couples TRBV12-3 or TRBV12-4 to TRBJ2-5; perhaps TRBD1 as D (7 bases). CDR3 region: CASSLAGGTQETQYF. The CDR3 DNA reads TGTGCCAGCAGTTTGGCAGGGGGGACCCAAGAGACCCAGTACTTC.